Included here is one TCR beta chain sequence, with context. This table comes from immunoSEQ multiplex PCR, and its TCRdb copy is limited to in-frame clones, with some not included. Found here are 350,000 to 400,000 clones, approximately 86% of them singletons; the top ten hold 3% to 3.5%. The data are from a study of Ad26.COV2.S vaccination and SARS-CoV-2 variants. Germline V lookup: CDR1 SGHVS, CDR2 FQNEAQ. This CDR3 is 15 amino acids long. With 1 base removed from V and 4 bases from J, the gap between germline ends came to 10 bases. The sample's treatment: around 19 received Ad26.COV2.S at low or high dose, single or two shots; 5 received placebo; per-sample allocation not given. After the first vaccine or placebo injection, samples were drawn on day 63.

The specimen comprised peripheral blood, sampled in a trial of Ad26.COV2.S vaccine versus placebo. The receptor was isolated from a person aged 18-65 years who received the Ad26.COV2.S COVID-19 vaccine or a placebo. The rearrangement joins TRBV7-8 to TRBJ1-4; D gene ambiguous. For the CDR3, the DNA is TGTGCCAGCAGCTTAGAGGAGAGAAATAATGAAAAACTGTTTTTT. Translation: CASSLEERNNEKLFF.